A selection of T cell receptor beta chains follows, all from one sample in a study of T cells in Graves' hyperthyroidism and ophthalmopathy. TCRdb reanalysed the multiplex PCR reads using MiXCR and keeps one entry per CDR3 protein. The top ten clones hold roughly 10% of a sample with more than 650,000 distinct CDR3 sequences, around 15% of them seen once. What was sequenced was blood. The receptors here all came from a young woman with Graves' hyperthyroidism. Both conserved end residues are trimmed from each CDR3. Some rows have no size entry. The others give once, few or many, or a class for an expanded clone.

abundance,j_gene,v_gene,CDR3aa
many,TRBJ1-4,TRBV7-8,ASSADPRDRTSGEKLF
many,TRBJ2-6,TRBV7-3,ASSALAGVSGANVLT
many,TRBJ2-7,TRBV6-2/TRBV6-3,ASSYSGTGGYEQY
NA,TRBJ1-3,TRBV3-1,ASSQDLGIGVTIY
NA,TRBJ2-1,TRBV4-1,ASSPLLRIGGNEQF
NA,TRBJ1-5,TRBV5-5,ASSYGPRNQPQH
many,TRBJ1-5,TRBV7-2,ASSLDGKPPQH
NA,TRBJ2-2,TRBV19,ASSLLGLAGGVLAGELF
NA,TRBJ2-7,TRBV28,ASSTTGAYEQY
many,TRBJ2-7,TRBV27,ASSQRGPYEQY
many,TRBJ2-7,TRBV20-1,SARDTGSSYEQY
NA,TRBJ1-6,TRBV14,TSSLRTGNNSPLH
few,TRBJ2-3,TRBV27,ASSLTASSTDTQY
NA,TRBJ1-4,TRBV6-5,ASSYSAEGEKLF
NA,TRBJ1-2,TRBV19,ATSRRDSSGYT
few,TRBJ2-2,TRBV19,ASSFSLGGSRNGELF
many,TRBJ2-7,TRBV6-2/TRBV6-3,ASSYGRAIYEQY